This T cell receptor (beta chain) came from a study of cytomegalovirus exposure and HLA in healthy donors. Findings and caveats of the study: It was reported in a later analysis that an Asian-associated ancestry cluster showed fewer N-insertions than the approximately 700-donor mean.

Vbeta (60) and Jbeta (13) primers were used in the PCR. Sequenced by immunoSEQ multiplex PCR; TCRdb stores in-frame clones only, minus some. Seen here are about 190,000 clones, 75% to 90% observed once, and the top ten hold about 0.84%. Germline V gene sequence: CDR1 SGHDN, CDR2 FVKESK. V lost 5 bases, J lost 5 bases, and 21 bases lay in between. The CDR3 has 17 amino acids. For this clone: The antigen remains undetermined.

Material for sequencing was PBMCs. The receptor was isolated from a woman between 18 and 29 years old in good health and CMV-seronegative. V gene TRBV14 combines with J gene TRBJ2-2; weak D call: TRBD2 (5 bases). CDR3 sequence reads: CASSTRTSSPWTGELFF. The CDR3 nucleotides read TGTGCCAGCAGCACCCGAACTAGTTCACCGTGGACCGGGGAGCTGTTTTTT.